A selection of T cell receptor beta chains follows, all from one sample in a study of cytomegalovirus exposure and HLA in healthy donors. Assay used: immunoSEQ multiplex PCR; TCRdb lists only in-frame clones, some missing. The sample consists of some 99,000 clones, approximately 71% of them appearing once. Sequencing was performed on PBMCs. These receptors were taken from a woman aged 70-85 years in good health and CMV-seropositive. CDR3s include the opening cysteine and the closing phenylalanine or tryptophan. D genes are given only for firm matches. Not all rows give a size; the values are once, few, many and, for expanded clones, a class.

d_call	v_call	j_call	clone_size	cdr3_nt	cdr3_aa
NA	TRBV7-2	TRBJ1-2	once	TGTGCCAGCAGCTTATACAACAACTATGGCTACACCTTC	CASSLYNNYGYTF
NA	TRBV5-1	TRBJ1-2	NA	TGCGCCAGCAGCTTGGACAGCCAGCCTTACTATGGCTACACCTTC	CASSLDSQPYYGYTF
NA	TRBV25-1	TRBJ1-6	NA	TGTGCCAGTGGTAGGGGGACCGGCGTGAGTTCACCCCTCCACTTT	CASGRGTGVSSPLHF
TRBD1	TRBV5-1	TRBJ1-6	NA	TGCGCCAGCAGCTTGGTCCCGGGACAGGGGCCCCTCTATAATTCACCCCTCCACTTT	CASSLVPGQGPLYNSPLHF
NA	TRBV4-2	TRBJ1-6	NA	TGTGCCAGCAGCATTCAGGGTTCGAGCTCCTATAATTCACCCCTCCACTTT	CASSIQGSSSYNSPLHF
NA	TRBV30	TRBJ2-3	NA	TGTGCCTGGAGTTCCGGAGATACGCAGTATTTT	CAWSSGDTQYF
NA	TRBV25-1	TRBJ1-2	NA	TGTGCCAGCAGTGGGACGGGGGGAACTGGCTACACCTTC	CASSGTGGTGYTF
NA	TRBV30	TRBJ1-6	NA	TGTGCCTGGAGTGTACTCCTTTCACCCCTCCACTTT	CAWSVLLSPLHF
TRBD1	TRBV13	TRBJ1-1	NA	TGTGCCAGCAGCAATAGGCAGGGGGTGGTAGAGGCTGAAGCTTTCTTT	CASSNRQGVVEAEAFF
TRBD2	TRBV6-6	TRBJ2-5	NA	TGTGCCAGCAGTTTCAGCGGGGGAGAGACCCAGTACTTC	CASSFSGGETQYF
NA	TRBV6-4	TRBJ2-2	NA	TGTGCCAGCAGTGTCGGAGCTATAACGAACACCGGGGAGCTGTTTTTT	CASSVGAITNTGELFF
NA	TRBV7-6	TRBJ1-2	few	TGTGCCAGCAGCTTAGCGCAGACCGGGTATGGCTACACCTTC	CASSLAQTGYGYTF
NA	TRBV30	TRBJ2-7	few	NA	CAWSTSVGGEQYF
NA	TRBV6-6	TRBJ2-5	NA	TGTGCCAGCAGTTACTCGCAGGGGTCGGGGGAGACCCAGTACTTC	CASSYSQGSGETQYF
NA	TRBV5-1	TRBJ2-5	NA	TGCGCCAGCAGGACAACAGGTGGCAAGGTCGAGACCCAGTACTTC	CASRTTGGKVETQYF
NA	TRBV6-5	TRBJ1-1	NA	TGTGCCAGCAGTTACTCGAGCGGCAGGACCACTGAAGCTTTCTTT	CASSYSSGRTTEAFF
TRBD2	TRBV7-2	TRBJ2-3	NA	TGTGCCAGCAGCCCACAAGCGGGGACTTACACAGATACGCAGTATTTT	CASSPQAGTYTDTQYF
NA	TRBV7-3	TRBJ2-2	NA	TGTGCCAGCAGCTTATCTAGCGCCGGGGAGCTGTTTTTT	CASSLSSAGELFF
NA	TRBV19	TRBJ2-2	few	TGTGCCAGTAGTACACAGGTAACCGGGGAGCTGTTTTTT	CASSTQVTGELFF
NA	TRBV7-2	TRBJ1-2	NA	TGTGCCAGCAGCTTAGGCGAGATTTCCTATGGCTACACCTTC	CASSLGEISYGYTF
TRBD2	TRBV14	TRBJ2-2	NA	TGTGCCAGCAGCAAGGGACTAGCGGGGTTCTTCGGGGAGCTGTTTTTT	CASSKGLAGFFGELFF
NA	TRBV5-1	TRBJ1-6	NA	TGCGCCAGTACCACAGGAGATAATTCACCCCTCCACTTT	CASTTGDNSPLHF
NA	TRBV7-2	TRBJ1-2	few	TGTGCCAGCAGCTTAGCCGGCAGGAATAACTATGGCTACACCTTC	CASSLAGRNNYGYTF
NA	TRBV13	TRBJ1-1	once	TGTGCCAGCAGCTTAAACGCTGTCGCCCGGGTCACTGAAGCTTTCTTT	CASSLNAVARVTEAFF
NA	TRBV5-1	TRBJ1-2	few	TGCGCCAGCAGCTTGTCGGGGCGGGGTGGCTACACCTTC	CASSLSGRGGYTF
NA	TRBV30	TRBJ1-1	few	TGTGCCTGGAGTTTTTCGGGACTTGAAGCTTTCTTT	CAWSFSGLEAFF
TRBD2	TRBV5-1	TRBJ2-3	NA	TGCGCCAGCAGCTTGGGCGGGGGGGCCGCAGATACGCAGTATTTT	CASSLGGGAADTQYF
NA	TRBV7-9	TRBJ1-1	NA	TGTGCCAGCTGTGCATCCACGATCTCGGTCACTGAAGCTTTCTTT	CASCASTISVTEAFF
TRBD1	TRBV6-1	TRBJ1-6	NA	TGTGCCAGCGGTATGGGACAGGAGTTCACGGCCCTCCACTTT	CASGMGQEFTALHF
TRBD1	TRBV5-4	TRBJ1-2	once	TGTGCCAGCAGCTTGGCTGGGACAGGCCGCCCGGACTACACCTTC	CASSLAGTGRPDYTF
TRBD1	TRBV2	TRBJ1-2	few	TGTGCCAGCGCGTTAGGACAGGGATATGGCTACACCTTC	CASALGQGYGYTF
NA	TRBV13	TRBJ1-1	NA	TGTGCCAGCAGCTTAAGGGGGAGACAGGTGAACACTGAAGCTTTCTTT	CASSLRGRQVNTEAFF
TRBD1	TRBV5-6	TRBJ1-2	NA	TGTGCCAGCAGCTACTCAGGGGGCTTTGGCTACACCTTC	CASSYSGGFGYTF
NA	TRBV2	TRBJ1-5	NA	TGTGCCAGCACCGACCAGATCCAGTCCGCGGCCCAGCATTTT	CASTDQIQSAAQHF
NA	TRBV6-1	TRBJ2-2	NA	TGTGCCAGCAGGGCAGGGACCGGGGAGCTGTTTTTT	CASRAGTGELFF
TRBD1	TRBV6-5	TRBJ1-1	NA	TGTGCCAGCAGTTCGGGACAGACTCCTGAAGCTTTCTTT	CASSSGQTPEAFF
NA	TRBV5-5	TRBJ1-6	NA	TGTGCCAGCAGCTTGGTGCGACAGTCCTATTCACCCCTCCACTTT	CASSLVRQSYSPLHF
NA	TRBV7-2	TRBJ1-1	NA	TGTGCCAGCAGCAATAGGCTCCTCCCTGGGAGGGCTGAAGCTTTCTTT	CASSNRLLPGRAEAFF
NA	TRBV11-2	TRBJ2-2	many	TGTGCCAGCAGCTTATACGCCGGCGGGGAGCTGTTTTTT	CASSLYAGGELFF